The 21 T cell receptor beta chains reported below all come from one sample, sequenced in a study of T cell responses to AZD1222 COVID-19 vaccine (dated by TCRdb to 2020 to 2023). The time point tag for this specimen amounts to: about 28 days (+/-7) after the second vaccine dose. The method behind the library was the immunoSEQ multiplex PCR assay. The table was pulled from immuneACCESS by TCRdb, which kept in-frame rearrangements only. Such tables lose some clones; where checked, under half of the loss comes from unresolved V genes, and the rest has no known cause. For this sample the table gives 90,000 to 150,000 clones, of which 85% to 90% were detected only once. Of the sample, less than 4% is held by the ten largest clones. Specimen: peripheral blood, collected 28 days after the second AZD1222 dose. The receptors here all came from an adult who received the AZD1222 COVID-19 vaccine.

The gene calls are TRBV15 and TRBJ1-2; tentative D call: TRBD1 (6 bases). The CDR3 loop spans 16 amino acids. V was pared by 0 bases and J by 4 bases, with 15 bases between. Germline-derived CDR1 and CDR2 are LNHNV and YYDKDF (reference sequence). The DNA of the CDR3 is TGTGCCACCAGCAGAGATCTTTGGGGGCTTGGCTATGGCTACACCTTC. This encodes CATSRDLWGLGYGYTF.

The chain uses TRBV9 and TRBJ2-5; 7 bases align to TRBD2. There are 14 residues in the CDR3. Germline V gives CDR1 SGDLS, CDR2 YYNGEE. V was clipped by 3 bases and J by 3 bases; unmatched bases: 5. The CDR3 reads CASSATSGKETQYF. The DNA of the CDR3 is TGTGCCAGCAGCGCAACAAGCGGGAAAGAGACCCAGTACTTC.

The V gene is TRBV7-9, the J gene TRBJ1-3; possible D gene TRBD1, 5 bases. Germline CDR1 and CDR2: SEHNR and FQNEAQ (reference sequence). The V and J ends lost 1 base and 2 bases respectively, with 12 bases between them. CDR3 length equals 16 residues. CDR3 in DNA: TGTGCCAGCAGCTTAGGGGCAGGGTTGGCTGGAAACACCATATATTTT. Amino acids: CASSLGAGLAGNTIYF. Full variable domain (rest looked up from reference TRBV7-9 and TRBJ1-3): DTGVSQNPRHKITKRGQNVTFRCDPISEHNRLYWYRQTLGQGPEFLTYFQNEAQLEKSRLLSDRFSAERPKGSFSTLEIQRTEQGDSAMYLCASSLGAGLAGNTIYFGEGSWLTVV.

The chain is built from TRBV4-2 and TRBJ1-4, with D uncertain. V lost 4 bases, J lost 7 bases, and 7 bases lay in between. Germline V CDR1 and CDR2: LGHNA, YNFKEQ. The CDR3 runs 12 residues. The DNA for the CDR3 is TGTGCCAGCAGCCGCATGAGTGAAAAACTGTTTTTT. Residues: CASSRMSEKLFF.

This clone occurred a few times. This sequence joins TRBV30 and TRBJ1-1; D ambiguous. Per the germline V gene, CDR1 is GTSNPN and CDR2 is SVGIG (reference sequence). The V and J ends lost 4 bases and 2 bases respectively, with 17 bases between them. This CDR3 spans 15 amino acids. CDR3 nucleotide sequence: TGTGCCTGGACCAGGACTCCAGAAGGTAACACTGAAGCTTTCTTT. It codes for CAWTRTPEGNTEAFF.

V and J are TRBV7-8 and TRBJ1-1; no firm D call. V dropped 5 bases and J dropped 1 base, with 5 bases sitting between them. The CDR3 contains 12 residues. In germline, CDR1 is SGHVS, CDR2 FQNEAQ. The CDR3 spells CASSIGNTEAFF. The CDR3 nucleotides read TGTGCCAGCAGCATCGGGAACACTGAAGCTTTCTTT.

DNA for the CDR3: TGTGCCAGCAGAATCAGGGGGCCCCAGCCCCAGCATTTT. Protein: CASRIRGPQPQHF. The chain joins TRBV28 to TRBJ1-5; 8 bases agree with TRBD1. Germline V lookup: CDR1 MDHEN, CDR2 SYDVKM. With V trimmed by 6 bases and J by 7 bases, 5 bases remained unmatched. There are 13 residues in the CDR3.

The rearrangement joins TRBV23-1 to TRBJ2-7, with D perhaps TRBD2 (6 bases). TRBV23-1 is given ORF status, its function remaining uncertain. Trimming pared 6 bases from V and 2 bases from J, leaving 23 bases between. This CDR3 has 17 residues. The CDR3 spells CASSHEPPEASAYEQYF. The CDR3 DNA is TGCGCCAGCAGCCACGAGCCCCCTGAAGCTAGCGCCTACGAGCAGTACTTC.

V usage is TRBV11-2 and J usage is TRBJ1-4; D is unclear. The germline gives CDR1 SGHAT, CDR2 FQNNGV. The V end lost 5 bases, the J end lost 10 bases, and 11 bases lay between the germline ends. This CDR3 is 12 amino acids long. CDR3 in DNA: TGTGCCAGCAGCCAAGGGAGGGTAAAACTGTTTTTT. Residues: CASSQGRVKLFF.

This clone was recorded only once. The rearrangement links TRBV28 to TRBJ1-2, with 7 bases identical to TRBD1. The germline V gene has CDR1 MDHEN and CDR2 SYDVKM. V shed 10 bases and J 5 bases; nucleotides not matched to a gene: 13. The CDR3 consists of 14 residues. CDR3 nucleotide sequence: TGTGCCACTAAGAATCAGGGGGACGGTTATGGCTACACCTTC. Protein: CATKNQGDGYGYTF.

The chain is built from TRBV7-2 and TRBJ1-2; D may be TRBD1 (6 bases). The CDR3 has 15 amino acids. V was trimmed by 0 bases and J by 8 bases, leaving 16 bases between them. Germline lookup yields CDR1 SGHTA and CDR2 FQGNSA. The CDR3 DNA follows: TGTGCCAGCAGCTTAGCCGCTCAGGGGAGTGGAGGCTACACCTTC. It encodes CASSLAAQGSGGYTF.

This clone was seen more than once but under ten times. The genes are TRBV15 and TRBJ2-5, with 7 bases identical to TRBD2. CDR1 LNHNV and CDR2 YYDKDF come from the germline V gene (reference sequence). The CDR3 runs to 12 residues. The V and J ends lost 3 bases and 5 bases, in that order; junction bases with no gene match: 0. DNA for the CDR3: TGTGCCACCAGCAGCGGGAGGGAGACCCAGTACTTC. Its translation is CATSSGRETQYF.

V and J are TRBV5-5 and TRBJ2-5; D gene uncertain. Germline V CDR1 and CDR2: SGHKS, YYEKEE (reference sequence). Trimming shortened V by 2 bases and J by 5 bases, and 10 bases separated the two germline ends. The CDR3 has 13 residues. CDR3 nucleotides: TGTGCCAGCAGCTTTTGGAGTATTGAGACCCAGTACTTC. Its protein product is CASSFWSIETQYF.

This clone has only a few counts. This chain joins TRBV15 and TRBJ1-2, with D possibly matching TRBD1 (5 bases). The V end lost 5 bases, the J end lost 4 bases, and 8 bases lay between the germline ends. Germline assignment: CDR1 LNHNV and CDR2 YYDKDF (reference sequence). CDR3 length: 12 amino acids. Here the CDR3 reads CATSAQVYGYTF. CDR3 DNA sequence: TGTGCCACCAGCGCACAGGTCTATGGCTACACCTTC.

The V call is TRBV4-3, the J call TRBJ1-1; TRBD1 matches at 12 bases. Trimming took 4 bases from V and 5 from J; bases not matched to a gene: 8. The CDR3 totals 16 residues. CDR1 and CDR2 from the germline V gene are LGHNA and YSLEER. CDR3 coding DNA: TGCGCCAGCAGCCTTGAAGGGGGACAGGGGGCAACTGAAGCTTTCTTT. It encodes CASSLEGGQGATEAFF.

This chain connects TRBV12-3 or TRBV12-4 to TRBJ1-5; D remains ambiguous. This CDR3 spans 12 amino acids. V was shortened by 5 bases and J by 9 bases, with 11 bases between the two germline ends. The CDR3, as DNA: TGTGCCAGCAGTCTAACGGGGAGGCCCCAGCATTTT. As protein: CASSLTGRPQHF.

The V call is TRBV6-6, the J call TRBJ1-3; D unresolved. Between the trimmed V and J ends, which lost 5 bases and 4 bases, there was a span of 15 bases. The CDR3 is 15 residues long. The germline gives CDR1 MNHNY, CDR2 SVGAGI (reference sequence). CDR3 coding DNA: TGTGCCAGCAGTGGCTCGACTAATTTGGGAAACACCATATATTTT. Translating it yields CASSGSTNLGNTIYF.

The chain has TRBV7-2 and TRBJ1-2; 9 bases map to TRBD1. J gave up 4 bases and V 3 bases, and 0 bases lay outside the gene matches. This CDR3 spans 13 amino acids. Per germline, CDR1 SGHTA and CDR2 FQGNSA. CDR3 amino acids: CASSLTGGYGYTF. The CDR3 DNA reads TGTGCCAGCAGCTTGACAGGGGGCTATGGCTACACCTTC.

CDR3 DNA: TGTGCCAGCAGCTTCCGGGGACTAGCCTCACACAATGAGCAGTTCTTC. Its translation is CASSFRGLASHNEQFF. This chain uses TRBV5-4 with TRBJ2-1; 9 bases match TRBD2. In germline, CDR1 is SGHNT, CDR2 YYREEE (reference sequence). CDR3 length: 16 residues. Trimming at V came to 2 bases and at J to 5 bases, leaving 8 bases not matched to a gene.

V and J are TRBV4-2 and TRBJ2-3, with a weak D call TRBD2 (6 bases). The CDR3 contains 15 residues. The V end lost 0 bases, the J end lost 7 bases, and 14 bases lay between the germline ends. CDR1 LGHNA and CDR2 YNFKEQ come from the germline V gene. CDR3 in amino acids: CASSQDDGAGNTQYF. The CDR3 region has the DNA TGTGCCAGCAGCCAAGATGATGGGGCGGGGAATACGCAGTATTTT.

The chain employs TRBV7-9 and TRBJ2-6, with 7 bases fitting TRBD1. Germline CDR1 is SEHNR and CDR2 is FQNEAQ (reference sequence). V was clipped by 4 bases and J by 1 base; unmatched bases: 7. This CDR3 has 17 residues. CDR3 loop: CASSWTGPQSGANVLTF. The CDR3 DNA reads TGTGCCAGCAGCTGGACAGGACCACAGTCTGGGGCCAACGTCCTGACTTTC.